This entry describes one T cell receptor (beta chain). Before being deemed recovered, Cohort 3 donors had two negative PCRs, clearance, or symptom resolution. In the authors' methods: Cell counts per sample came from amplifying reference gene primers. The data were produced by immunoSEQ multiplex PCR, yet TCRdb's version contains in-frame clones alone and is incomplete. Clonal size and the V and J genes are those of that table, whereas D and trimming came from the DNA. The sample lists over 150,000 clones; 87% were seen once. The data originate from a study of blood T cell repertoires in COVID-19. CDR1 MGHRA and CDR2 YSYEKL come from the germline V gene. The CDR3 covers 17 residues. V lost 1 base, J lost 1 base, and 9 bases stayed unmatched.

The sequenced sample was PBMCs or T cells enriched from blood (not recorded which). The rearrangement joins TRBV4-1 to TRBJ1-1; TRBD1 agrees at 7 bases. The TCR sequence derives from a woman between 50 and 59 years old who had recovered from COVID-19. In DNA form, the CDR3 reads TGCGCCAGCAGCCAAGGAGAGACAGGGCATCGGAACACTGAAGCTTTCTTT. Its translation: CASSQGETGHRNTEAFF.